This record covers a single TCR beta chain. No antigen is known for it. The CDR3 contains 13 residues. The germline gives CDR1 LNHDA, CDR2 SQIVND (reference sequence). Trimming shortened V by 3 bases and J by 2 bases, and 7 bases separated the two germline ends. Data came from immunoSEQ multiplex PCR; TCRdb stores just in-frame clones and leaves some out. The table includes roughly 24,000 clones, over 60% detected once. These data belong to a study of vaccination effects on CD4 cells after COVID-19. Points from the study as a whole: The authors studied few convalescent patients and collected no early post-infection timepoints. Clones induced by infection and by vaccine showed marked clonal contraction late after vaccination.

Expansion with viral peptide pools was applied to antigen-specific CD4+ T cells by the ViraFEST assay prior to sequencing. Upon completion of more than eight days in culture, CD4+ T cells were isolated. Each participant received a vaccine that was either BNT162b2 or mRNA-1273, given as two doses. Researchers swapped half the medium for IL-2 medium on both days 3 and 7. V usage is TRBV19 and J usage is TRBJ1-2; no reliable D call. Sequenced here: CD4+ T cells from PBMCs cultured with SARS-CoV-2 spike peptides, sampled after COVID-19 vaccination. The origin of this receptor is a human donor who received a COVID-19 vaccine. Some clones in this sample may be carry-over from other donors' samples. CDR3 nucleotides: TGTGCCAGTAGTATTTCCGAAAACTATGGCTACACCTTC. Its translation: CASSISENYGYTF.